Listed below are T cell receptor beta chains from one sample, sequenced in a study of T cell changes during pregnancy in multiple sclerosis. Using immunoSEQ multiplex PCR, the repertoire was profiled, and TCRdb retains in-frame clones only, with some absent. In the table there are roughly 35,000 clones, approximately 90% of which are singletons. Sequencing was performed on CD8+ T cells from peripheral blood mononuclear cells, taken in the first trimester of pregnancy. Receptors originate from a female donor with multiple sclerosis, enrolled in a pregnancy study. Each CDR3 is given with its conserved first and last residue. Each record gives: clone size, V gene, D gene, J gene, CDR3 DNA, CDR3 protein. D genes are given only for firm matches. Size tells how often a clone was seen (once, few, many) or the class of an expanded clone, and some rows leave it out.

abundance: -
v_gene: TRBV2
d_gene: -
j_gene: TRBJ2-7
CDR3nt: TGTGCCACCCTGAGCTCCTACGAGCAGTACTTC
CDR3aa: CATLSSYEQYF

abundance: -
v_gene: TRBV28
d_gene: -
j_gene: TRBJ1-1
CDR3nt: TGTGCCAGCAGTTTCGGTAACACTGAAGCTTTCTTT
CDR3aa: CASSFGNTEAFF

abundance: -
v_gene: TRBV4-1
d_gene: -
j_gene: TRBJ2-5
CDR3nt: TGCGCCAGCAGCCAATCTGGTTCCTCTAGGGGGGGCGGGTCTCAAGAGACCCAGTACTTC
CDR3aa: CASSQSGSSRGGGSQETQYF

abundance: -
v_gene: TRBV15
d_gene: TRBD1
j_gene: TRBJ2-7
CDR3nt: TGTGCCACCAGCAGAGATAGACTACAGGGGAGCTCCTACGAGCAGTACTTC
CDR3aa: CATSRDRLQGSSYEQYF

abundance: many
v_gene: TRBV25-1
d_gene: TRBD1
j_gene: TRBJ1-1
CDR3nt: TGTGCCAGCAGCCCGGGACAGGGGAAGACTGAAGCTTTCTTT
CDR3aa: CASSPGQGKTEAFF

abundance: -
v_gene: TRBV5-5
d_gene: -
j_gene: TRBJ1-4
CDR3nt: TGTGCCAGCAGCTTAGGAGCCTTGGATGAAAAACTGTTTTTT
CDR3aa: CASSLGALDEKLFF

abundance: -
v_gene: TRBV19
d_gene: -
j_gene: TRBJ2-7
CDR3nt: TGTGCCAGTAGTCCTTCGGGAGCGGTGGGCTACGAGCAGTACTTC
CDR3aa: CASSPSGAVGYEQYF

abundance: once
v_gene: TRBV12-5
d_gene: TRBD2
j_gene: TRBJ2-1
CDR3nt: TGTGCTAGTGGTTTGGGACTAGCGGGGAATGAGCAGTTCTTC
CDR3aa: CASGLGLAGNEQFF

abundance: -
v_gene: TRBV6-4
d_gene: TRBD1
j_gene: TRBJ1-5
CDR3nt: TGTGCCAGCAGTTTGTGGGACAGGAATTCGTATAGCAATCAGCCCCAGCATTTT
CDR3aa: CASSLWDRNSYSNQPQHF

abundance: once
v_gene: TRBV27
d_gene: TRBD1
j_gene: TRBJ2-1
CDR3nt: TGTGCCAGCATTGATGGGACAGGGGTCCACAATGAGCAGTTCTTC
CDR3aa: CASIDGTGVHNEQFF

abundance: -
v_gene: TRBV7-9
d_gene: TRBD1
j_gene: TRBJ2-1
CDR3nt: TGTGCCAGCAGCTTAGAACAGGGGACCCATGAGCAGTTCTTC
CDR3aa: CASSLEQGTHEQFF

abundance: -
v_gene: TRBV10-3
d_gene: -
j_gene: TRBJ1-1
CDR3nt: TGTGCCATCAGTGAGGCGACCCGGGACACTGAAGCTTTCTTT
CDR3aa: CAISEATRDTEAFF

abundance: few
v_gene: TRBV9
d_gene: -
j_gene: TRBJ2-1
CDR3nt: TGTGCCAGCAGCGTAGCGGCGGGAAGACTTGCCTACAATGAGCAGTTCTTC
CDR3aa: CASSVAAGRLAYNEQFF

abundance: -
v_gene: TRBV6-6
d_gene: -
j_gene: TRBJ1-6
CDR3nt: TGTGCCAGCAAGTCAGGGGTATCCCTCCACTTT
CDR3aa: CASKSGVSLHF

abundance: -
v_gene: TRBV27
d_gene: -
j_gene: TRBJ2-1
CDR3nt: TGTGCCAGCGGGACCACAGGGAACAATGAGCAGTTCTTC
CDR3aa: CASGTTGNNEQFF

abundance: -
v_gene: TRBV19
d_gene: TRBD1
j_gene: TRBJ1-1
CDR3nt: TGTGCCAGTAGTAGGGACAGTGGCACTGAAGCTTTCTTT
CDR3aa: CASSRDSGTEAFF

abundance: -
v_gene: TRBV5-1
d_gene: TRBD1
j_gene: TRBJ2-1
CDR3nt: TGCGCCAGCAGCTTGTGGGACAGGGACAATGAGCAGTTCTTC
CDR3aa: CASSLWDRDNEQFF

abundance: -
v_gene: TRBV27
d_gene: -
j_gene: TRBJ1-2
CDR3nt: TGTGCCAGCAGTTTAACCCCTAGTGGGTTCTATGGCTACACCTTC
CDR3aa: CASSLTPSGFYGYTF

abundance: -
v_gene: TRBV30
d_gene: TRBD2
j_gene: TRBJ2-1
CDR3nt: TGTGCCTGGAGGGCAGTCGGGAGGGTAGGTGAGCAGTTCTTC
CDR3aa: CAWRAVGRVGEQFF

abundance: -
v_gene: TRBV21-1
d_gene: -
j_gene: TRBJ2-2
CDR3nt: TGTGCCAGCAGCAAAGGACTAGCGGGAGGTCTCACCGGGGAGCTGTTTTTT
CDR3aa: CASSKGLAGGLTGELFF

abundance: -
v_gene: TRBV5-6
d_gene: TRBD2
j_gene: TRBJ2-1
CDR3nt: TGTGCCAGCAGCCCCGGGACTAGCGGGAGCCCTTCCTACAATGAGCAGTTCTTC
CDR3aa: CASSPGTSGSPSYNEQFF

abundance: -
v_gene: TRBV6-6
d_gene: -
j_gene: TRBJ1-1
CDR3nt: TGTGCCAGCAGACAGGACCCCAACACTGAAGCTTTCTTT
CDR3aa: CASRQDPNTEAFF

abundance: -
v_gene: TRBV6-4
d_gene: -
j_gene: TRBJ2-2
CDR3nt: TGTGCCAGCAGTGCAGGGCCAGACACCGGGGAGCTGTTTTTT
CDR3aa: CASSAGPDTGELFF

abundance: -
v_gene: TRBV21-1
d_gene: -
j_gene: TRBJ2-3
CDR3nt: TGTGCCAGCAGCCCAACTCGGAATGTCGGGAGGGCCTTGTATACGCAGTATTTT
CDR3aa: CASSPTRNVGRALYTQYF

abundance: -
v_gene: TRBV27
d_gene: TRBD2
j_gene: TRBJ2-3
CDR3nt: TGTGCCAGCAGCCACGGACTAGCGGGAGGGCCAGATACGCAGTATTTT
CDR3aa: CASSHGLAGGPDTQYF

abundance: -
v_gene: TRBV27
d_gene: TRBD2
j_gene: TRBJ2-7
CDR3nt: TGTGCCAGCGGGGGGAGGGGTAGCTCCTACGAGCAGTACTTC
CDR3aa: CASGGRGSSYEQYF

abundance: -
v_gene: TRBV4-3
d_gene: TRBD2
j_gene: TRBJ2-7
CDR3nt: TGCGCCAGCAGCCAAGTTCCGACTAGCGGAGTTTCCTACGAGCAGTACTTC
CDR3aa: CASSQVPTSGVSYEQYF

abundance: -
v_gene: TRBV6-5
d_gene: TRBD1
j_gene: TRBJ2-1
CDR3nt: TGTGCCAGCAGTTACAGACAGGGGATTTACAATGAGCAGTTCTTC
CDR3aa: CASSYRQGIYNEQFF

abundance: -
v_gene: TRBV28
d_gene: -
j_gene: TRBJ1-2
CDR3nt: TGTGCCAGCACCCCCCCTGTAGGGAGAACGAACTATGGCTACACCTTC
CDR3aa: CASTPPVGRTNYGYTF

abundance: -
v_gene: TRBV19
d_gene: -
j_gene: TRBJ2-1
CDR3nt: TGTGCCAGTAGTATAGATCCGTACAATGAGCAGTTCTTC
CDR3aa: CASSIDPYNEQFF